A selection of T cell receptor beta chains follows, all from one sample in a study of cytomegalovirus exposure and HLA in healthy donors. TCRdb keeps only in-frame clones here, not all; method: immunoSEQ multiplex PCR. The sample records fewer than 100,000 clones, approximately 90% being singletons. Material for sequencing was PBMCs. These receptors came from a man aged 25-45 years in good health and CMV-seronegative. Each CDR3 is given with its conserved first and last residue. A D gene is named only where the DNA matches it firmly. Clone size is not always given. Where it is, it says once, few, many or a class for expanded clones.

size	J	D	V	CDR3	DNA
few	TRBJ1-2	.	TRBV19	CASSFHSSYTF	TGTGCCAGTAGTTTTCACTCAAGCTACACCTTC
.	TRBJ2-7	.	TRBV11-2	CASSARSLPTYEQYF	TGTGCCAGCAGCGCCCGGAGTCTTCCCACCTACGAGCAGTACTTC
.	TRBJ2-1	TRBD2	TRBV4-1	CASSPSPSGGKHNEQFF	TGCGCCAGCAGCCCCTCCCCTAGCGGGGGGAAACACAATGAGCAGTTCTTC
few	TRBJ1-4	.	TRBV10-3	CAISEEGTGKLFF	TGTGCCATCAGTGAGGAAGGAACGGGAAAACTGTTTTTT
few	TRBJ2-6	TRBD1	TRBV6-1	CASSGRQGMASGANVLTF	TGTGCCAGCAGTGGGCGACAGGGAATGGCATCTGGGGCCAACGTCCTGACTTTC
.	TRBJ1-4	.	TRBV7-9	CASSLSGSNEKLFF	TGTGCCAGCAGCTTATCGGGTAGCAATGAAAAACTGTTTTTT
.	TRBJ1-4	TRBD1	TRBV11-2	CASSLGARGNEKLFF	TGTGCCAGCAGCTTAGGGGCCAGGGGGAATGAAAAACTGTTTTTT
.	TRBJ1-4	TRBD1	TRBV6-6	CASRRQGRQEKLFF	TGTGCCAGCCGGCGACAGGGGAGGCAAGAAAAACTGTTTTTT
few	TRBJ1-2	.	TRBV7-9	CASSLSSYGYTF	TGTGCCAGCAGCTTATCTAGCTATGGCTACACCTTC
.	TRBJ2-3	.	TRBV29-1	CSANVRVDTQYF	TGCAGCGCGAATGTGAGGGTTGATACGCAGTATTTT
.	TRBJ2-7	.	TRBV9	CASSNPGNEQYF	TGTGCCAGCAGCAACCCCGGGAACGAGCAGTACTTC
.	TRBJ2-7	TRBD2	TRBV11-2	CASSFSSVTSGATGYEQYF	TGTGCCAGCAGCTTCTCGTCCGTCACTAGCGGGGCGACCGGCTACGAGCAGTACTTC
.	TRBJ1-1	.	TRBV27	CASSSKRKAFF	TGTGCCAGCAGTTCTAAAAGAAAAGCTTTCTTT
.	TRBJ1-1	TRBD1	TRBV5-1	CASRETGGNTEAFF	TGCGCCAGCAGAGAAACAGGGGGAAACACTGAAGCTTTCTTT
.	TRBJ2-7	.	TRBV21-1	CARKREIYEQYF	TGTGCCAGGAAGCGGGAGATCTACGAGCAGTACTTC
.	TRBJ1-2	TRBD1	TRBV5-8	CASSWTDRGYYGYTF	TGTGCCAGCAGCTGGACCGACAGGGGGTACTATGGCTACACCTTC
.	TRBJ1-1	TRBD1	TRBV6-5	CASSRQGLNTEAFF	TGTGCCAGCAGTAGACAGGGGCTGAACACTGAAGCTTTCTTT
.	TRBJ2-1	.	TRBV10-3	CAISELVDNEQFF	TGTGCCATCAGTGAGTTGGTAGACAATGAGCAGTTCTTC